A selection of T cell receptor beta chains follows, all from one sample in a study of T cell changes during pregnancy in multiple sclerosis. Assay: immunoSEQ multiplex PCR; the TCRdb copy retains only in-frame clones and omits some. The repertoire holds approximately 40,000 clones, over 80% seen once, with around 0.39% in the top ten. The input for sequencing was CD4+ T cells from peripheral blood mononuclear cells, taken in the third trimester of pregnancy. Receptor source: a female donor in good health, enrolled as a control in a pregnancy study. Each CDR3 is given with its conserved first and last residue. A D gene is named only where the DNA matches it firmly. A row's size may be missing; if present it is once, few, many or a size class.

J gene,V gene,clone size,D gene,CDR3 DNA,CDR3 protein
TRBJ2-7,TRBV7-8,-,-,TGTGCCAGCAGCTTAGCCGTGGCGGGACAGTCACAAACCTACGAGCAGTACTTC,CASSLAVAGQSQTYEQYF
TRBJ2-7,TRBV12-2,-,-,TGTGCAAGTCGCTTACCAGCCTACGAGCAGTACTTC,CASRLPAYEQYF
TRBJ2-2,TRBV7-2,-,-,TGTGCCAGCAGCTTAAGGGGGAGTGGGACCGGGGAGCTGTTTTTT,CASSLRGSGTGELFF
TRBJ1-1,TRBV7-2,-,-,TGTGCCAGCAGCACAAGAGGGAACACTGAAGCTTTCTTT,CASSTRGNTEAFF
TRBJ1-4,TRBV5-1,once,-,TGCGCCAGCAGCCCCGGGACTGCCCTTGAAAAACTGTTTTTT,CASSPGTALEKLFF
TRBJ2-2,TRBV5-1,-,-,TGCGCCAGCAGCTTGGTTATGGGGGGAACCGGGGAGCTGTTTTTT,CASSLVMGGTGELFF
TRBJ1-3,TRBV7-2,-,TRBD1,TGTGCCAGCAGCTTGCGGACAGGGGGGGGAAACACCATATATTTT,CASSLRTGGGNTIYF
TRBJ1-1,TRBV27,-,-,TGTGCCAGCTGGGGAGGGGCCCCCTCCTCCACTGAAGCTTTCTTT,CASWGGAPSSTEAFF
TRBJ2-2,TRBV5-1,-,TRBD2,TGCGCCAGCAGCTTGCCAAGACTCACTAGCGGGAGTAACACCGGGGAGCTGTTTTTT,CASSLPRLTSGSNTGELFF
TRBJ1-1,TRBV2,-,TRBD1,TGTGCCAGCAGGGAACAGGGGTATGAAGCTTTCTTT,CASREQGYEAFF
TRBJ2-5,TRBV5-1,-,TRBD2,TGCGCCAGCAGCTTGGGAGGGAGGGCCGCAGAGACCCAGTACTTC,CASSLGGRAAETQYF
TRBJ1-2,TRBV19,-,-,TGTGCCAGTAATAAAGGACACCCAAACTATGGCTACACCTTC,CASNKGHPNYGYTF
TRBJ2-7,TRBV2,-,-,TGTGCCAGCACTGGGGCGATCCTTGAGCAGTGCTTC,CASTGAILEQCF
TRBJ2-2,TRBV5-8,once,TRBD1,TGTGCCAGCAGCGGACGGACAGGGGATGGGCCAAAGGACACCGGGGAGCTGTTTTTT,CASSGRTGDGPKDTGELFF
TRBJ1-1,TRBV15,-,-,TGTGCCACCAGCAGACTCCAGACAGGGAACACTGAAGCTTTCTTT,CATSRLQTGNTEAFF
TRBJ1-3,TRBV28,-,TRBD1,TGTGCCAGCAGTTTGCGACAGGGACTCAACTCTGGAAACACCATATATTTT,CASSLRQGLNSGNTIYF
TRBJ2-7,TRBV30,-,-,TGTGCCTCATCGGGGGTAAGGGGCGGCGAGCAGTACTTC,CASSGVRGGEQYF
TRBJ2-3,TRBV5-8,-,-,TGTGCCAGCAGCCTAGGCACGCAGTATTTT,CASSLGTQYF
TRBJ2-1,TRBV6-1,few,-,TGTGCCAGCAGTGTTTTCGCCTTTCCGGGGTCCTACAATGAGCAGTTCTTC,CASSVFAFPGSYNEQFF
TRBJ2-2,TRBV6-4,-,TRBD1,TGTGCCAGCAGTCGGCAGGGGGCGAACACCGGGGAGCTGTTTTTT,CASSRQGANTGELFF
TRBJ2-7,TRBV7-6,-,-,TGTGCCAGCAGCCTTAGGGGGGGTTCTAAGGAGCAGTACTTC,CASSLRGGSKEQYF
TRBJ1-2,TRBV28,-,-,TGTGCCAGCAGCTCCACAGGGTTTAACTATGGCTACACCTTC,CASSSTGFNYGYTF
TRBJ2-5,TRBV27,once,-,TGTGCCAGCAAAGCGGCAGGAGAGACCCAGTACTTC,CASKAAGETQYF
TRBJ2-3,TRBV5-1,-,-,TGCGCCAGCAGCTTGCAGGGTAGTGTGGGCACAGATACGCAGTATTTT,CASSLQGSVGTDTQYF
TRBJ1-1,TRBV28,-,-,TGTGCCAGCAGTTTTGAGTCCCCCAAAGGCAGGGGCTGGACTGAAGCTTTCTTT,CASSFESPKGRGWTEAFF
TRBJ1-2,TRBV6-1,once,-,TGTGCCAGCAGTGGGAACAGGGCGGGTGGTGGCTACACCTTC,CASSGNRAGGGYTF
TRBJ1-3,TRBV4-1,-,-,TGCGCCAGCAGCCAACTTCTCGACTTTACTGGAAACACCATATATTTT,CASSQLLDFTGNTIYF
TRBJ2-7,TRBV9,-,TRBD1,TGTGCCAGCAGCAAGGACAGGGGTCAGACCTACGAGCAGTACTTC,CASSKDRGQTYEQYF
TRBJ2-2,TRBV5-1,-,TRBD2,TGCGCCAGCAGCCTGATGGGCCTAGCGGGTTCGAACACCGGGGAGCTGTTTTTT,CASSLMGLAGSNTGELFF
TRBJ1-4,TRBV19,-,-,TGTGCCAGTAGTCCCGCGGACATTAATGAAAAACTGTTTTTT,CASSPADINEKLFF
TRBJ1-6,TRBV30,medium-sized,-,TGTGCCGTAATGAAGAGTTCCTATAATTCACCCCTCCACTTT,CAVMKSSYNSPLHF
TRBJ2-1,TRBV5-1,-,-,TGCGCCAGCAGCTCCCTCCGTCCCTCCTACAATGAGCAGTTCTTC,CASSSLRPSYNEQFF
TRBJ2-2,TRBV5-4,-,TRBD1,TGTGCCAGCAGCCCGGCCCCCGACAGGGCGAACACCGGGGAGCTGTTTTTT,CASSPAPDRANTGELFF
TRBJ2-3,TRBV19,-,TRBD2,TGTGCCAGTAGTTTAGAAACTAGCGGGACGACAGATACGCAGTATTTT,CASSLETSGTTDTQYF